Listed here is a single TCR beta chain. Its antigen is not known. The CDR3 has 16 amino acids. Looked up from germline, CDR1 is SGHAT and CDR2 is FQNNGV. V was clipped by 5 bases and J by 6 bases; unmatched bases: 13. The data derive from a study of cytomegalovirus exposure and HLA in healthy donors. The study, taken as a whole, reports: CMV serostatus was the sole immune exposure data available.

The PCR employed 60 Vbeta primers together with 13 Jbeta primers. The assay was immunoSEQ multiplex PCR, and TCRdb's table has in-frame clones only and misses some. The table has some 170,000 clones, 60% to 80% seen once. The sample consisted of PBMCs. The rearrangement uses TRBV11-2 and TRBJ2-1; TRBD2 matches 7 bases. This receptor was obtained from a man aged 40-49 years in good health and CMV-seropositive. CDR3 bases: TGTGCCAGCAGCCCTAGAATGGCGGGAGACGGCAATGAGCAGTTCTTC. Its protein product is CASSPRMAGDGNEQFF.